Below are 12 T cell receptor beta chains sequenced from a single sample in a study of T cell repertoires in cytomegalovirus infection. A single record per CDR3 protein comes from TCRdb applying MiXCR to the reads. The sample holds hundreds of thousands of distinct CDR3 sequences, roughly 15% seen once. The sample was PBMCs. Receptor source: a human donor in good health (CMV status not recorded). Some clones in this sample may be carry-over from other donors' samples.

The CDR3, as DNA: TGTGCCAGCAGTGTTGGGACAGCCGGCACAGATACGCAGTATTTT. Protein: CASSVGTAGTDTQYF. The V call is TRBV6-6, the J call TRBJ2-3; 7 positions agree with TRBD1. Germline CDR1 is MNHNY and CDR2 is SVGAGI (reference sequence). The CDR3 runs 15 residues. Losses at the gene ends were 5 bases for V and 1 base for J; bases not matched to a gene: 6.

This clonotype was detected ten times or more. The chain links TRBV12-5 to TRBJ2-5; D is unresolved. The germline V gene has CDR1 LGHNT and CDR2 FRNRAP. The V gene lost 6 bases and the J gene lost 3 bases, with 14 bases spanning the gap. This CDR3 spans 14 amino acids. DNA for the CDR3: TGTGCTAGTGGGCCGGACGGAAAAAAAGAGACCCAGTACTTC. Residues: CASGPDGKKETQYF. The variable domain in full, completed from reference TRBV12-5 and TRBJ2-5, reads DARVTQTPRHKVTEMGQEVTMRCQPILGHNTVFWYRQTMMQGLELLAYFRNRAPLDDSGMPKDRFSAEMPDATLATLKIQPSEPRDSAVYFCASGPDGKKETQYFGPGTRLLVL.

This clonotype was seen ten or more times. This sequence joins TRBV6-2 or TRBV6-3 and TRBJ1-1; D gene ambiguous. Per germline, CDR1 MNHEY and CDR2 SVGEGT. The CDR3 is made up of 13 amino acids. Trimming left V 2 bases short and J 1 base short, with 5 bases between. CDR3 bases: TGTGCCAGCAGTTACCTCGAGAACACTGAAGCTTTCTTT. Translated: CASSYLENTEAFF.

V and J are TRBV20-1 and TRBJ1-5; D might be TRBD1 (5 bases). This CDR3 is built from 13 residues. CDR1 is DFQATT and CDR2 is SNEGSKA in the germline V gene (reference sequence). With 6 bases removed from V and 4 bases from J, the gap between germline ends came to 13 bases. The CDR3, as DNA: TGCAGTGCCGCCTCGGGGGGAAATCAGCCCCAGCATTTT. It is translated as CSAASGGNQPQHF.

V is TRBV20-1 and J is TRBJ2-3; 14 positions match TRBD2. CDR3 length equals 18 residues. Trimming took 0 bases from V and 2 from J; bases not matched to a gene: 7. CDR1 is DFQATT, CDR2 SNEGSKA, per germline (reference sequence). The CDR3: CSAREGRTSGGYTDTQYF. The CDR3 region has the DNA TGCAGTGCTAGAGAGGGAAGGACTAGCGGGGGGTACACAGATACGCAGTATTTT.

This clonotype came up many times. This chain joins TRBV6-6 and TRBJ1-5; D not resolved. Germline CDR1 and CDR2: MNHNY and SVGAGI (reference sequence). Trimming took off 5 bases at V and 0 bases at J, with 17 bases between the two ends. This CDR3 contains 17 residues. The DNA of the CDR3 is TGTGCCAGCAGTAAAACCCGACAAGGCGGTAGCAATCAGCCCCAGCATTTT. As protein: CASSKTRQGGSNQPQHF.

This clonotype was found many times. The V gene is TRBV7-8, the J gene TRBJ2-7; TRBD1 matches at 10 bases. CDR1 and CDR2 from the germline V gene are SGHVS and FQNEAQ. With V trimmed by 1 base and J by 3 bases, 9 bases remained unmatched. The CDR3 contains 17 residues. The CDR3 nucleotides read TGTGCCAGCAGCTTAGGAGGGACAGGGGTGAGCCTCTACGAGCAGTACTTC. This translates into CASSLGGTGVSLYEQYF.

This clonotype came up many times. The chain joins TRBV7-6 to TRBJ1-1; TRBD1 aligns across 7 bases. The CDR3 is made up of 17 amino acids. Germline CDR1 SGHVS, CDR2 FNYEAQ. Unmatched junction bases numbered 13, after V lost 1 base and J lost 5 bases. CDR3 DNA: TGTGCCAGCAGCTTAGGAGTTGAGGGGGCCACGAATACTGAAGCTTTCTTT. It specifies CASSLGVEGATNTEAFF.

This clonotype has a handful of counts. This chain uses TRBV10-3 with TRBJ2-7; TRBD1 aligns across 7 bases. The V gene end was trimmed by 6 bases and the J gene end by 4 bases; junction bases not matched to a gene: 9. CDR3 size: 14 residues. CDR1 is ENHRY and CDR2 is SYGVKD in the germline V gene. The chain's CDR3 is CAISSNRGPYEQYF. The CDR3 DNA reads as TGTGCCATCAGCTCTAACAGGGGACCATACGAGCAGTACTTC.

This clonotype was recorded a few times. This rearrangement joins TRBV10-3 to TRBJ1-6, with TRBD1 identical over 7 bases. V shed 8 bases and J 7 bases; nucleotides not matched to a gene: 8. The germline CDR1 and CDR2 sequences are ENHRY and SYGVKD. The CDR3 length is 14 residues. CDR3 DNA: TGTGCCATCCAGAGGGACAGCAGAAATTCACCCCTCCACTTT. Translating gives CAIQRDSRNSPLHF.

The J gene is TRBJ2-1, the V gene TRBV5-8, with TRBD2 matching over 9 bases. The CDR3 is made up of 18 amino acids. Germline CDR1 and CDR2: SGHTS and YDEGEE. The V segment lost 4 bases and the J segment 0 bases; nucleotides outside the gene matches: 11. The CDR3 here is CASSALLTSGCSYNEQFF. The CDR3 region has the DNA TGTGCCAGCAGCGCCCTGCTGACTAGCGGTTGCTCCTACAATGAGCAGTTCTTC.

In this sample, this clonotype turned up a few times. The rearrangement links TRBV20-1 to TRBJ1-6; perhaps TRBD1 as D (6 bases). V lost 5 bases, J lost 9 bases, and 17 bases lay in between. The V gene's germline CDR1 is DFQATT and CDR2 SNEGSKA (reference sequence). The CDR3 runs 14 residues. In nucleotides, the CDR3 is TGCAGTGCTCCGGACAGCGGATCAACTTCACCCCTCCACTTT. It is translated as CSAPDSGSTSPLHF.